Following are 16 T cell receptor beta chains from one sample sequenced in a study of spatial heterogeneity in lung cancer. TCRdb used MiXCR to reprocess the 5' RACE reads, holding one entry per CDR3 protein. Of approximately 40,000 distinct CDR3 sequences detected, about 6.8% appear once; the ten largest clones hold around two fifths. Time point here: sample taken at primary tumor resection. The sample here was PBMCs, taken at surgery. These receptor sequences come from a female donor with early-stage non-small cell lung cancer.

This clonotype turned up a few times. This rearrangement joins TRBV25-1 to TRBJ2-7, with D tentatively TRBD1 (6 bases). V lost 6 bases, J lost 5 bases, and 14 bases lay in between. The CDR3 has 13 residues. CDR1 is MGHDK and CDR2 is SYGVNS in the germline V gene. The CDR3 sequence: CASSRTVLDEQYF. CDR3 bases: TGTGCCAGCAGCCGGACAGTCCTCGACGAGCAGTACTTC.

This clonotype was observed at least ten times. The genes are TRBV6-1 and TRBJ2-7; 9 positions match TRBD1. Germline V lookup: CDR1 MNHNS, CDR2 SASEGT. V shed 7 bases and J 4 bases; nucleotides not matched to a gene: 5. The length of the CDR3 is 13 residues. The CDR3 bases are TGTGCCAGCATTTTGACAGGGGGTTACGAGCAGTACTTC. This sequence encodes CASILTGGYEQYF.

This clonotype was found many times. The CDR3 protein is CASSEQFLDQETQYF. In DNA form, the CDR3 reads TGTGCCAGCAGTGAGCAATTTTTAGACCAAGAGACCCAGTACTTC. The gene calls are TRBV2 and TRBJ2-5, with D unclear. The germline V gene has CDR1 SNHLY and CDR2 FYNNEI. The CDR3 length is 15 residues. Trimming removed 3 bases from V and 0 bases from J, with 11 bases in between. The entire variable domain, with the rest obtained from reference TRBV2 and TRBJ2-5, is as follows: EPEVTQTPSHQVTQMGQEVILRCVPISNHLYFYWYRQILGQKVEFLVSFYNNEISEKSEIFDDQFSVERPDGSNFTLKIRSTKLEDSAMYFCASSEQFLDQETQYFGPGTRLLVL.

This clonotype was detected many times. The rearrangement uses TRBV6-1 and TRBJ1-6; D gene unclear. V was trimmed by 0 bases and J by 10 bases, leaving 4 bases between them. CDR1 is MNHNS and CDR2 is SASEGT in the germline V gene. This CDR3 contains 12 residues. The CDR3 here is CASSEAESPLHF. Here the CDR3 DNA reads TGTGCCAGCAGTGAAGCTGAGTCACCCCTCCACTTT.

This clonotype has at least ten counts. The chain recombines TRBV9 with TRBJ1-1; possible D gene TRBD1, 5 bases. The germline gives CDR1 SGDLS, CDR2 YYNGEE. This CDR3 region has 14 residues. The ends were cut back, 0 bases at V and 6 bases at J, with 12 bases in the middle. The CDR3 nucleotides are TGTGCCAGCAGCGTAGAGGCAGGGTCTGCTGAAGCTTTCTTT. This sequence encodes CASSVEAGSAEAFF.

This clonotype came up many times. CDR3 sequence: CSAWTSGSDTQYF. Written as DNA, the CDR3 is TGCAGTGCTTGGACTAGCGGGAGCGACACGCAGTATTTT. V gene TRBV20-1 combines with J gene TRBJ2-3; 13 nucleotides agree with TRBD2. The J segment lost 9 bases and the V segment lost 5 bases, leaving 5 bases of the junction unmatched. Germline CDR1 DFQATT, CDR2 SNEGSKA (reference sequence). The CDR3 has 13 amino acids.

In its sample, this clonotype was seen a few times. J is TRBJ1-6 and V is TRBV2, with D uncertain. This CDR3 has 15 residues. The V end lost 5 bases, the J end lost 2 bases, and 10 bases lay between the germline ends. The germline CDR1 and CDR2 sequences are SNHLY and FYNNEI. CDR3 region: CASSSEAPYNSPLHF. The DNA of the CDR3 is TGTGCCAGCAGTTCCGAGGCGCCCTATAATTCACCCCTCCACTTT.

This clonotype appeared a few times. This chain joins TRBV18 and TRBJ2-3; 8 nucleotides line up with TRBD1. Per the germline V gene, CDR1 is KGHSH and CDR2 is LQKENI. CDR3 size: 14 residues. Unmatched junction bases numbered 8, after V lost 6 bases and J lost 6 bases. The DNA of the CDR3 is TGTGCCAGCTCTCTACAGGGGGATACGGATACGCAGTATTTT. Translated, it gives CASSLQGDTDTQYF.

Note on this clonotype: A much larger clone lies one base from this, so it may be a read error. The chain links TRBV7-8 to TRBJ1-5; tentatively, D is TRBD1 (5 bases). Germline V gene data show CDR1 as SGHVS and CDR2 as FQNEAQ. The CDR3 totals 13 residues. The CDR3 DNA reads TGTGTCAGCAGCGACAGCTCGTGGCAGCCCCAGCATTTT. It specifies CVSSDSSWQPQHF.

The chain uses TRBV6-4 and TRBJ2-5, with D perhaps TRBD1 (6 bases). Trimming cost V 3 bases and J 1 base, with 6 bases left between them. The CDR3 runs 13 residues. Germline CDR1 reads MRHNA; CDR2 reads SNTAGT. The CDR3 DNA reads TGTGCCAGCAGTGAGGGGGCCCAAGAGACCCAGTACTTC. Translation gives CASSEGAQETQYF.

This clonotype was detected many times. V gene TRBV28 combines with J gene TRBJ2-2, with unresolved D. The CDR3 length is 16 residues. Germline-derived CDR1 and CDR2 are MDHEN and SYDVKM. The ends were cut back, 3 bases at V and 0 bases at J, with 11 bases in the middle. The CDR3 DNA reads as TGTGCCAGCAGTTTCTCGAGTAACTCGAACACCGGGGAGCTGTTTTTT. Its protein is CASSFSSNSNTGELFF. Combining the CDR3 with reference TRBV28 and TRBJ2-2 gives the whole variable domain DVKVTQSSRYLVKRTGEKVFLECVQDMDHENMFWYRQDPGLGLRLIYFSYDVKMKEKGDIPEGYSVSREKKERFSLILESASTNQTSMYLCASSFSSNSNTGELFFGEGSRLTVL.

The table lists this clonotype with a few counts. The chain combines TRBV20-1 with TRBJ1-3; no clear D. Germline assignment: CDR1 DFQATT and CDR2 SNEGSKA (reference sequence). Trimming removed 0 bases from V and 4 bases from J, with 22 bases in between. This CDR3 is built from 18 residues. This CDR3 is CSARDPQRNEGRGNTIYF. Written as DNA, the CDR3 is TGCAGTGCTAGAGATCCGCAAAGGAACGAGGGAAGAGGAAACACCATATATTTT.

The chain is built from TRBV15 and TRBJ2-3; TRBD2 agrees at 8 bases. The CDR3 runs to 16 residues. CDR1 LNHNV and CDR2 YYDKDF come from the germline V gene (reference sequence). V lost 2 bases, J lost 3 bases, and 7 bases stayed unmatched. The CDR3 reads CATSRYSGGVTDTQYF. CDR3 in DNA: TGTGCCACCAGCAGATACAGCGGGGGTGTTACAGATACGCAGTATTTT.

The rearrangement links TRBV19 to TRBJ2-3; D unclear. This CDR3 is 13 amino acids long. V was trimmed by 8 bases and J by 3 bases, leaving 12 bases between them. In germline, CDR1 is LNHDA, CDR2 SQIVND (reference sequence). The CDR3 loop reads CASAWSQTDTQYF. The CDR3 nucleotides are TGTGCCAGTGCGTGGAGTCAAACAGATACGCAGTATTTT. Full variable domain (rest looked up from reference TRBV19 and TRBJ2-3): DGGITQSPKYLFRKEGQNVTLSCEQNLNHDAMYWYRQDPGQGLRLIYYSQIVNDFQKGDIAEGYSVSREKKESFPLTVTSAQKNPTAFYLCASAWSQTDTQYFGPGTRLTVL.

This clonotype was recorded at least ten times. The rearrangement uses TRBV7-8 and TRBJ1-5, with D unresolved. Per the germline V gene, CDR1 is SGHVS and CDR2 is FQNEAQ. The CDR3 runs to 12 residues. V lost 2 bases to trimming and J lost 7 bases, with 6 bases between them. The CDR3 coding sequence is TGTGCCAGCAGCTTACCCTGGCAGCCCCAGCATTTT. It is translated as CASSLPWQPQHF.

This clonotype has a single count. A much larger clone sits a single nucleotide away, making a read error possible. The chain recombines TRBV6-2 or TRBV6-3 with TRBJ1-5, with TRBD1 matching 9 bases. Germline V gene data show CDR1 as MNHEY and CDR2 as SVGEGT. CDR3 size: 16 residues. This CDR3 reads CASSRWGQGRNQPRHF. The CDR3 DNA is TGTGCCAGCAGCCGGTGGGGACAGGGACGCAATCAGCCCCGGCATTTT.